This TCR beta chain was profiled in a study of cytotoxic CD8 clonotypes in ibrutinib-treated CLL. About the research overall: Some 25 partial and 2 complete responses; at median approximately 70 months, approximately 15 remitted, around twelve progressed. After a median approximately 12 months on treatment (6 to 36), response samples were drawn. Study-wide results and caveats: Once treatment began, public clonotypes, which were uncommon, contracted or stayed stable. Baseline clonality, above age-matched healthy donor levels, tracked circulating CD8+ T-cell counts.

About this clone itself: Its antigen is currently unknown.

Produced via immunoSEQ multiplex PCR; TCRdb's table is partial and in-frame only. The sample records over 30,000 clones, approximately 67% being singletons. The V end was cut by 5 bases, the J end by 4 bases, with 8 bases between. Germline assignment: CDR1 SGHNT and CDR2 YENEEA. This CDR3 has 13 amino acids. The chain has TRBV11-3 and TRBJ1-4; D is unclear. This material consisted of PBMCs, taken at disease progression, from a patient treated with ibrutinib. This TCR was recovered from a human donor with chronic lymphocytic leukemia. The CDR3 spells CASSDRFNEKLFF. The CDR3 DNA reads as TGTGCCAGCAGCGATAGGTTTAATGAAAAACTGTTTTTT.